This T cell receptor beta chain was identified in a study of blood T cells in healthy people across ages. Study-wide results and limits: Age advanced and TCR beta diversity per million T cells fell, roughly linearly. Naive T cell percentage showed a strong correlation with TCR beta diversity.

Germline V gene sequence: CDR1 MNHEY, CDR2 SMNVEV (reference sequence). The CDR3 length is 14 residues. V was shortened by 2 bases and J by 7 bases, with 14 bases between the two germline ends. This clonotype was counted only a few times. Its target is unknown. Primed by a sample-barcoded 5' primer and a J-beta primer mix, a second PCR proceeded for 7 to 11 cycles. Via MiXCR, TCRdb re-called the 5' RACE reads, giving one row per CDR3 protein. This table has 700,000 to 950,000 distinct CDR3 sequences, roughly 60% appearing once. Sequences were obtained from blood. The sequence came from a man aged 25 to 45 in good health. The V call is TRBV27, the J call TRBJ1-2; D is ambiguous. CDR3 region: CASSLPSDVRGYTF. The CDR3 nucleotides are TGTGCCAGCAGTTTACCTTCAGATGTTCGTGGCTACACCTTC.